This T cell receptor beta chain was found in a study of blood T cell repertoires in COVID-19. Study summary: Samples representing acute and convalescent COVID-19 were sourced from the United States, Italy and Spain.

V was trimmed by 4 bases and J by 0 bases, leaving 7 bases between them. The CDR3 sequence is 13 residues long. There are a few counts of this clone. Authors' methods: Amplification with reference gene primers provided the estimates of nucleated cell counts. Clones were read by immunoSEQ multiplex PCR, and TCRdb kept only the in-frame ones, dropping some. V and J calls and clone size come straight from that table; D and trimming were deduced from the DNA. Among around 110,000 clones listed, around 78% were seen once. The sequencing input was peripheral blood. J is TRBJ2-7 and V is TRBV12-3 or TRBV12-4; D possibly corresponds to TRBD1 (6 bases). The clonotype originates from an elderly man with COVID-19, enrolled during active disease. CDR3 nucleotides: TGTGCCAGCAGTTCGGACAGCTCCTACGAGCAGTACTTC. Translating gives CASSSDSSYEQYF.